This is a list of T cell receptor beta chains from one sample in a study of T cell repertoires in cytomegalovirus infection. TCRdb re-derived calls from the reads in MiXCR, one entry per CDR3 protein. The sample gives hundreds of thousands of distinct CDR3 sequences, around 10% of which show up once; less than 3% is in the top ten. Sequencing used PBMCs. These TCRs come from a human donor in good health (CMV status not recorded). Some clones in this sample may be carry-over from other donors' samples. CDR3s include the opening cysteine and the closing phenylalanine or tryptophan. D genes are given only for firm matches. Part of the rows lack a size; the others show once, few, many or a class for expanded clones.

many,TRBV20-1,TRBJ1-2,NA,CSANLGRAYGYTF,TGCAGTGCTAATCTAGGACGGGCTTATGGCTACACCTTC
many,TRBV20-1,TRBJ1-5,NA,CSAQGGGNQPQHF,TGCAGTGCCCAAGGGGGGGGCAATCAGCCCCAGCATTTT
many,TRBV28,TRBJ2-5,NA,CASSSQRFQETQYF,TGTGCCAGCAGTTCGCAGCGGTTCCAAGAGACCCAGTACTTC
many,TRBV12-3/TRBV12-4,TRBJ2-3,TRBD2,CASSLLAGDTQYF,TGTGCCAGCAGTTTACTAGCGGGAGATACGCAGTATTTT
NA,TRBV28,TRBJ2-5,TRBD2,CASGSLAGALQETQYF,TGTGCCAGCGGTTCTTTAGCGGGGGCCCTCCAAGAGACCCAGTACTTC
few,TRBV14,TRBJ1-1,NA,CASRHLGAEAFF,TGTGCCAGCAGACACCTAGGGGCTGAAGCTTTCTTT
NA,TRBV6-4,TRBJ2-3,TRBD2,CATSPGLAGTDTQYF,TGTGCCACTTCCCCCGGACTAGCGGGCACAGATACGCAGTATTTT
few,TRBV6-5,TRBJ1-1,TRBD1,CASSLDRWTEAFF,TGTGCCAGCAGCCTGGACAGGTGGACTGAAGCTTTCTTT
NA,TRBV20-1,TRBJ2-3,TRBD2,CSARLAGGLDTQYF,TGCAGTGCCAGACTAGCGGGGGGTTTAGATACGCAGTATTTT
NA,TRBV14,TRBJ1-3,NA,CASSQTRRGRSGNTIYF,TGTGCCAGCAGCCAAACTCGTCGGGGGCGGTCTGGAAACACCATATATTTT
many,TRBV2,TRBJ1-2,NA,CASSETRGATNYGYTF,TGTGCCAGCAGTGAAACACGGGGCGCTACAAACTATGGCTACACCTTC
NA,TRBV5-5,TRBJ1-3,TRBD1,CASSPDRVSGNTIYF,TGTGCCAGCAGCCCGGACAGGGTCTCTGGAAACACCATATATTTT
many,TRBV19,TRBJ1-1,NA,CASSIGPGAHRIEAFF,TGTGCCAGTAGTATAGGGCCAGGGGCCCATAGGATTGAAGCTTTCTTT
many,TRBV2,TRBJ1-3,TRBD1,CASGQGENTIYF,TGTGCCAGCGGACAGGGGGAGAACACCATATATTTT
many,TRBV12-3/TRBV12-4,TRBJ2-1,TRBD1,CASSLMGQGANEQFF,TGTGCCAGCAGTTTGATGGGACAGGGGGCGAATGAGCAGTTCTTC
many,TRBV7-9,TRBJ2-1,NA,CASDLTGGDREYNEQFF,TGTGCCAGCGACCTCACGGGGGGGGACAGGGAATACAATGAGCAGTTCTTC
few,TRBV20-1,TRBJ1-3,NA,CSARDRSAYSGNTIYF,TGCAGTGCTAGAGATCGGTCCGCTTACTCTGGAAACACCATATATTTT
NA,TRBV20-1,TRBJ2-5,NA,CSARGPTSGETQYF,TGCAGTGCTAGAGGGCCAACTAGTGGAGAGACCCAGTACTTC
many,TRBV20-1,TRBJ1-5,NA,CSAYRDRSNQPQHF,TGCAGTGCTTACCGAGACAGGTCAAATCAGCCCCAGCATTTT
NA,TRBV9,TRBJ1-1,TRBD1,CASSVEGAGGLAFF,TGTGCCAGCAGCGTAGAGGGGGCGGGAGGCTTAGCTTTCTTT
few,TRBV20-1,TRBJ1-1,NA,CSVRTGNTEAFF,TGCAGCGTCAGGACCGGGAACACTGAAGCTTTCTTT
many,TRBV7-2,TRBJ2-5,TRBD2,CASSESRGGETQYF,TGTGCCAGCAGCGAAAGCCGGGGGGGGGAGACCCAGTACTTC
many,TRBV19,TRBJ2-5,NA,CASSTDRLYQETQYF,TGTGCCAGTAGTACCGATCGACTTTACCAAGAGACCCAGTACTTC
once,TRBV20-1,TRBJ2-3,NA,CSARIDTDTQYF,TGCAGTGCTAGGATAGACACAGATACGCAGTATTTT
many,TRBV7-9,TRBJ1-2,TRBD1,CASSYPGQGFDYGYTF,TGTGCCAGCAGTTACCCGGGACAGGGATTTGACTATGGCTACACCTTC
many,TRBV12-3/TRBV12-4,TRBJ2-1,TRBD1,CASSLYRDRANEQFF,TGTGCCAGCAGTCTATACCGGGACAGGGCTAATGAGCAGTTCTTC
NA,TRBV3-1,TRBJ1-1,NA,CASSLRASGNTEAFF,TGTGCCAGCAGCCTCAGGGCAAGTGGGAACACTGAAGCTTTCTTT
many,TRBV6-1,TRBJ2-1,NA,CASSSPGLMTNEQFF,TGTGCCAGCAGTAGCCCGGGACTTATGACCAATGAGCAGTTCTTC
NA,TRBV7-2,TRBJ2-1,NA,CTSSSRALYNEQFF,TGTACCAGCAGCTCCCGGGCCCTTTACAATGAGCAGTTCTTC
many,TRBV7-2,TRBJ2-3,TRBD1,CASSFRDRGTDTQYF,TGTGCCAGCAGCTTCCGGGACAGGGGAACAGATACGCAGTATTTT
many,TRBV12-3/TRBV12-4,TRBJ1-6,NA,CASSSGGRGSPLHF,TGTGCCAGCAGTTCTGGCGGCCGGGGGTCACCCCTCCACTTT
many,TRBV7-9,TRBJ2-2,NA,CASSLITGGTGELFF,TGTGCCAGCAGCTTAATAACAGGCGGGACCGGGGAGCTGTTTTTT
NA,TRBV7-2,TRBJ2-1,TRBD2,CASSSGLAGILANEQFF,TGTGCCAGCAGCTCCGGACTAGCGGGGATACTGGCCAATGAGCAGTTCTTC
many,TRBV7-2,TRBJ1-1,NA,CASSTQTGNTEAFF,TGTGCCAGCAGCACCCAGACAGGGAACACTGAAGCTTTCTTT
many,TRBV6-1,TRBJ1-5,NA,CASMGSNQPQHF,TGTGCCAGCATGGGTTCGAATCAGCCCCAGCATTTT
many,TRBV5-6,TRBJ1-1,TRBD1,CASPDREVTEAFF,TGTGCCAGCCCTGACAGGGAGGTCACTGAAGCTTTCTTT
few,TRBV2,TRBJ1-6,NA,CASRPVFSSYNSPLHF,TGTGCCAGCAGACCGGTTTTTAGCTCCTATAATTCACCCCTCCACTTT
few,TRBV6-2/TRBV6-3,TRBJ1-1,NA,CASSYSRFEAFF,TGTGCCAGCAGTTACAGCCGCTTTGAAGCTTTCTTT
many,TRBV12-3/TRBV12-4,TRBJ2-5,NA,CASSEQGFQETQYF,TGTGCCAGCAGCGAACAGGGTTTTCAAGAGACCCAGTACTTC
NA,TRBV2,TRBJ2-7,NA,CASSRSENYEQYF,TGTGCCAGCAGTAGGTCCGAGAACTACGAGCAGTACTTC
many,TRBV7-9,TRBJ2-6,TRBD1,CASTTGAGSGANVLTF,TGTGCCAGCACCACAGGGGCCGGCTCTGGGGCCAACGTCCTGACTTTC
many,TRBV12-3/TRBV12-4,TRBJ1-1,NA,CASSLRGDTEAFF,TGTGCCAGCAGCTTGAGAGGCGACACTGAAGCTTTCTTT
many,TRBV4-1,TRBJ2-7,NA,CASSRAPGQPYEQYF,TGCGCCAGCAGTCGAGCCCCGGGACAACCCTACGAGCAGTACTTC
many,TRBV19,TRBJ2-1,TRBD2,CASSIWNPGGNEQFF,TGTGCCAGTAGTATATGGAACCCGGGAGGGAATGAGCAGTTCTTC
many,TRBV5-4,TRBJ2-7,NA,CASKGNSYEQYF,TGTGCCAGCAAGGGCAACTCCTACGAGCAGTACTTC
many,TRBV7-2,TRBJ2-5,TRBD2,CASSLGLAGGRDRETQYF,TGTGCCAGCAGCTTAGGACTAGCGGGGGGTCGGGATCGAGAGACCCAGTACTTC
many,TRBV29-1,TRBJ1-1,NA,CSVDNGPGSNTEAFF,TGCAGCGTTGATAACGGCCCGGGCTCTAACACTGAAGCTTTCTTT
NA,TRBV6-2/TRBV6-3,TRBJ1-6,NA,CASSARRSGSNSPLHF,TGTGCCAGCAGTGCAAGGCGATCCGGAAGTAATTCACCCCTCCACTTT
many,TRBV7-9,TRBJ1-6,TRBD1,CASSSGQGGTHF,TGTGCCAGCAGCTCGGGACAGGGAGGGACTCACTTT
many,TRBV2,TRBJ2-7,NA,CAIPLGKGPYEQYF,TGTGCCATCCCCCTAGGGAAGGGCCCCTACGAGCAGTACTTC
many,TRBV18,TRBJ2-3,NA,CASSPPVGADTQYF,TGTGCCAGCTCACCACCAGTGGGAGCAGATACGCAGTATTTT
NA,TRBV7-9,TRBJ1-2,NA,CASSLEASYYGYTF,TGTGCCAGCAGCTTAGAAGCAAGCTACTATGGCTACACCTTC
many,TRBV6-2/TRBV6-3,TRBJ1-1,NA,CASTLEWGGMVNTEAFF,TGTGCCAGCACCCTAGAATGGGGAGGTATGGTGAACACTGAAGCTTTCTTT